These T cell receptor beta chains were read from a single sample in a study of T cells in Graves' hyperthyroidism and ophthalmopathy. TCRdb ran MiXCR on the multiplex PCR reads and lists one entry per CDR3 protein. The sample carries around 190,000 distinct CDR3 sequences, around 17% recorded once. Sequencing was carried out using blood. The receptors shown here come from a woman between 45 and 65 years old with Graves' hyperthyroidism. Both conserved end residues are part of each CDR3. The order of the fields is clone size, V gene, J gene, D gene, CDR3 protein, CDR3 DNA. D genes are given only for firm matches. Size is stated for part of the rows, as once, few or many counts, or as a class when the clone is expanded.

many	TRBV12-3/TRBV12-4	TRBJ2-3	NA	CASTPPSDTQYF	TGTGCCAGCACCCCCCCCAGTGATACGCAGTATTTT
NA	TRBV2	TRBJ2-7	TRBD2	CASRLAGVDANEQYF	TGTGCCAGCAGATTAGCGGGAGTGGATGCCAACGAGCAGTACTTC
NA	TRBV20-1	TRBJ1-5	NA	CSAWTEQVFQPQHF	TGCAGTGCTTGGACAGAGCAGGTCTTTCAGCCCCAGCATTTT
NA	TRBV5-1	TRBJ1-6	NA	CASSLEGRNNSPLHF	TGCGCCAGCAGCTTGGAGGGCAGAAATAATTCACCCCTCCACTTT
few	TRBV11-3	TRBJ1-4	NA	CASSPPAGPNEKLFF	TGTGCCAGCAGCCCCCCCGCGGGCCCTAATGAAAAACTGTTTTTT
NA	TRBV6-1	TRBJ1-2	NA	CASSPESGYGYTF	TGTGCCAGCAGTCCAGAATCGGGCTATGGCTACACCTTC
many	TRBV2	TRBJ1-1	TRBD1	CASSTRQGALGKAFF	TGTGCCAGCAGCACTAGGCAGGGGGCTTTGGGGAAAGCTTTCTTT
many	TRBV20-1	TRBJ1-1	TRBD1	CSAVPGQGTEAFF	TGCAGTGCAGTCCCGGGACAGGGAACTGAAGCTTTCTTT
NA	TRBV9	TRBJ2-1	TRBD2	CASSALAGGVNEQFF	TGTGCCAGCAGCGCACTAGCGGGAGGTGTCAATGAGCAGTTCTTC
many	TRBV11-3	TRBJ2-1	NA	CASSLAPSGASSYNEQFF	TGTGCCAGCAGCTTAGCACCTTCGGGTGCGAGTTCCTACAATGAGCAGTTCTTC
NA	TRBV7-9	TRBJ1-2	TRBD1	CASSLRTGKTGYTF	TGTGCCAGCAGCTTACGGACAGGGAAAACTGGCTACACCTTC
many	TRBV5-1	TRBJ2-5	NA	CASSRGQETQYF	TGCGCCAGCTCAAGAGGGCAAGAGACCCAGTACTTC
many	TRBV12-3/TRBV12-4	TRBJ2-7	TRBD2	CASSLGGTSGSPYEQYF	TGTGCCAGCAGTTTAGGGGGGACTAGCGGGAGCCCCTACGAGCAGTACTTC
NA	TRBV30	TRBJ2-7	NA	CAWRANEQYF	TGTGCCTGGAGAGCGAACGAGCAGTACTTC
NA	TRBV12-3/TRBV12-4	TRBJ2-2	NA	CASSPTAGELFF	TGTGCCAGCAGCCCTACAGCGGGCGAGCTGTTTTTT
many	TRBV30	TRBJ1-2	NA	CAWPTGPYGYTF	TGTGCCTGGCCGACAGGTCCCTATGGCTACACCTTC
many	TRBV5-1	TRBJ2-3	NA	CASSLEDTQYF	TGTGCCAGCAGTTTAGAGGATACGCAGTATTTT
many	TRBV18	TRBJ1-4	NA	CASSPPEGKGEKLFF	TGTGCCAGCTCACCACCGGAAGGGAAGGGTGAAAAACTGTTTTTT
many	TRBV6-1	TRBJ2-5	TRBD1	CASSARTGDQETQYF	TGTGCCAGCAGTGCCCGGACAGGGGACCAAGAGACCCAGTACTTC
many	TRBV11-2	TRBJ2-1	TRBD2	CASSLNLAGDLFF	TGTGCCAGCAGCTTAAACCTAGCGGGAGACCTGTTCTTC
many	TRBV6-1	TRBJ2-3	TRBD2	CASSPRASGISTDTQYF	TGTGCCAGCAGCCCCCGGGCTAGCGGGATTAGCACAGATACGCAGTATTTT
many	TRBV28	TRBJ1-1	NA	CATRGSPEAFF	TGTGCCACACGGGGGTCCCCTGAAGCTTTCTTT
many	TRBV11-2	TRBJ2-5	NA	CASSHWSQETQYF	TGTGCCAGCAGCCACTGGAGCCAAGAGACCCAGTACTTC
NA	TRBV6-5	TRBJ2-2	TRBD2	CASSYISGSKAGELFF	TGTGCCAGCAGTTATATTAGCGGGTCAAAGGCCGGGGAGCTGTTTTTT
many	TRBV2	TRBJ1-6	NA	CASMVRTIGRNSPLHF	TGTGCCAGCATGGTTCGAACTATCGGTAGGAATTCACCCCTCCACTTT
once	TRBV19	TRBJ2-2	NA	CASSTPVGTGELFF	TGTGCCAGTAGTACCCCCGTCGGAACCGGGGAGCTGTTTTTT
NA	TRBV12-3/TRBV12-4	TRBJ2-5	TRBD2	CASSPGGRASETQYF	TGTGCCAGCAGTCCAGGCGGGAGGGCCTCCGAGACCCAGTACTTC
NA	TRBV30	TRBJ2-1	NA	CAWDGSSYNEQFF	TGTGCCTGGGACGGTAGCTCCTACAATGAGCAGTTCTTC
few	TRBV27	TRBJ2-2	NA	CASSWETGELFF	TGTGCCAGCAGCTGGGAAACCGGGGAGCTGTTTTTT
many	TRBV12-3/TRBV12-4	TRBJ2-7	NA	CASSGRTYEQYF	TGTGCCAGCAGTGGCAGGACCTACGAGCAGTACTTC
NA	TRBV29-1	TRBJ1-1	NA	CSVGQTWEEAFF	TGCAGCGTTGGACAGACCTGGGAGGAAGCTTTCTTT